The next 10 T cell receptor beta chains were all read from a single sample in a study of T-cell memory formation after mild COVID-19. TCRdb used MiXCR to reprocess the 5' RACE reads, holding one entry per CDR3 protein. The sample lists 200,000 to 300,000 distinct CDR3 sequences; 16% were seen once. The sample consisted of PBMCs or a T cell subset sorted from them (not recorded which). These receptors came from a man younger than 35 who had mild COVID-19 (a few samples of this study predate the infection). Cell type and time point are not known.

The rearrangement links TRBV5-1 to TRBJ1-1, with D possibly matching TRBD1 (5 bases). Germline assignment: CDR1 SGHRS and CDR2 YFSETQ. Trimming pared 1 base from V and 1 base from J, leaving 11 bases between. This CDR3 spans 15 amino acids. The CDR3 coding sequence is TGCGCCAGCAGCTTGCGAAACACAGGGAACACTGAAGCTTTCTTT. Encoded protein: CASSLRNTGNTEAFF.

The chain carries TRBV9 and TRBJ2-5; TRBD1 matches 8 bases. Germline V gene data show CDR1 as SGDLS and CDR2 as YYNGEE. The CDR3 has 17 amino acids. J gave up 5 bases and V 3 bases, and 15 bases lay outside the gene matches. This CDR3 is CASSERLGRGPIETQYF. DNA for the CDR3: TGTGCCAGCAGCGAGCGCCTGGGCAGGGGGCCTATCGAGACCCAGTACTTC.

A few counts support this clonotype. The rearrangement links TRBV20-1 to TRBJ1-1; D is uncertain. Trimming removed 1 base from V and 5 bases from J, with 11 bases in between. The germline V gene encodes CDR1 DFQATT and CDR2 SNEGSKA (reference sequence). This CDR3 has 13 residues. The CDR3 region has the DNA TGCAGTGCTAGAGGTTCCATGGATACTGAAGCTTTCTTT. Translating it yields CSARGSMDTEAFF.

The chain employs TRBV20-1 and TRBJ2-4; 11 nucleotides agree with TRBD2. CDR1 is DFQATT, CDR2 SNEGSKA, per germline (reference sequence). There are 14 residues in the CDR3. V lost 3 bases to trimming and J lost 7 bases; unmatched junction nucleotides: 5. The CDR3 here is CSARLASGGNIQYF. The CDR3 DNA follows: TGCAGTGCTAGGTTGGCTAGCGGGGGGAACATTCAGTACTTC.

This sequence joins TRBV18 and TRBJ1-2; 10 bases map to TRBD1. The CDR3 consists of 16 residues. Looked up from germline, CDR1 is KGHSH and CDR2 is LQKENI. Unmatched junction bases numbered 5, after V lost 4 bases and J lost 0 bases. The CDR3, as DNA: TGTGCCAGCTCACGGGACAGGGGCCGTTCTAACTATGGCTACACCTTC. Its protein is CASSRDRGRSNYGYTF.

The chain uses TRBV9 and TRBJ2-5; D is unclear. V was clipped by 0 bases and J by 3 bases, with 9 bases between them. The CDR3 contains 14 residues. Per germline, CDR1 SGDLS and CDR2 YYNGEE. CDR3 sequence reads: CASSVGVNKETQYF. DNA of the CDR3: TGTGCCAGCAGCGTAGGAGTCAATAAAGAGACCCAGTACTTC.

V is TRBV7-6 and J is TRBJ1-1; D not certain. Germline CDR1 and CDR2: SGHVS and FNYEAQ. V shed 5 bases and J shed 3 bases, with 13 bases lying between them. This CDR3 spans 14 amino acids. The chain's CDR3 is CASSPTGPYTEAFF. CDR3 DNA sequence: TGTGCCAGCAGCCCAACCGGGCCATACACTGAAGCTTTCTTT.

The CDR3 DNA follows: TGCGCCAGCAGCCCCCGGGTGTCGGCCAGCCAAGATGAAGCTTTCTTT. Translation gives CASSPRVSASQDEAFF. The chain couples TRBV5-1 to TRBJ1-1; D ambiguous. The CDR3 is 16 amino acids. Germline values: CDR1 SGHRS, CDR2 YFSETQ. V lost 4 bases to trimming and J lost 7 bases, with 23 bases between them.

The rearrangement joins TRBV4-3 to TRBJ1-1, with 8 bases lining up with TRBD1. Germline CDR1 reads LGHNA; CDR2 reads YSLEER. The CDR3 totals 14 residues. The junction had 1 base not matched to a gene; V was cut back by 0 bases and J by 4 bases. The CDR3: CASSQDDRGTEAFF. DNA for the CDR3: TGCGCCAGCAGCCAAGATGACAGGGGCACTGAAGCTTTCTTT.

This clonotype came up a few times. This rearrangement joins TRBV20-1 to TRBJ2-7; 9 bases line up with TRBD1. The CDR3 runs to 16 residues. Germline V gives CDR1 DFQATT, CDR2 SNEGSKA (reference sequence). The V segment lost 2 bases and the J segment 6 bases; nucleotides outside the gene matches: 14. The CDR3 nucleotides are TGCAGTGCTAGATGGGGGACAGGGCCAGGACGCGTCGAGCAGTACTTC. It is translated as CSARWGTGPGRVEQYF.